The 20 T cell receptor beta chains in this list originate from one sample, sequenced in a study of post-analysis software for immune sequencing data. Study conclusions and caveats: About five TRBV segments were more frequent in patients than controls; TRBV5-6, TRBV5-1 and TRBV20-1 belonged to this group.

For these TCRs, the target antigens are not known. Unique molecular identifiers had been added to the TCR beta cDNA libraries. Each CDR3 protein is one row after TCRdb ran MiXCR on the PCR reads. The sample holds about half a million distinct CDR3 sequences, 34% seen once. Specimen: blood. Receptors were obtained from a girl aged 2 to 17 with multiple sclerosis.

The chain carries TRBV5-6 and TRBJ1-1; unclear D gene. Trimming shortened V by 4 bases and J by 5 bases, and 15 bases separated the two germline ends. This CDR3 contains 14 residues. Germline V gene data show CDR1 as SGHDT and CDR2 as YYEEEE. The CDR3 bases are TGTGCCAGCAGCCGGCCGGGGATTCCTACTGAAGCTTTCTTT. Translating it yields CASSRPGIPTEAFF. Full variable domain (outside the CDR3, taken from reference TRBV5-6 and TRBJ1-1): DAGVTQSPTHLIKTRGQQVTLRCSPKSGHDTVSWYQQALGQGPQFIFQYYEEEERQRGNFPDRFSGHQFPNYSSELNVNALLLGDSALYLCASSRPGIPTEAFFGQGTRLTVV.

Remarks on this clonotype: A much larger clone lies a single base off, so this may be a read error. V usage is TRBV10-3 and J usage is TRBJ2-4, with a tentative D call TRBD2 (6 bases). The V gene lost 6 bases and the J gene lost 13 bases, with 25 bases spanning the gap. Germline V gene sequence: CDR1 ENHRY, CDR2 SYGVKD. This CDR3 contains 15 residues. This chain's CDR3 is CAISPPGELSYGQYF. In DNA, the CDR3 is TGTGCCATCAGCCCCCCGGGAGAGCTCTCCTACGGGCAGTACTTC.

The rearrangement uses TRBV5-1 and TRBJ2-5; TRBD2 aligns across 10 bases. V gave up 4 bases and J gave up 11 bases; unmatched junction bases: 14. The CDR3 has 15 residues. CDR1 is SGHRS, CDR2 YFSETQ, per germline. The CDR3 nucleotides are TGCGCCAGCAGCCCGGGACTAGCGAAGGACAATGAGCAGTACTTC. It is translated as CASSPGLAKDNEQYF.

The chain recombines TRBV9 with TRBJ2-1; 7 bases agree with TRBD1. The DNA end is more similar to TRBJ2-7, so the J call may be wrong. Germline V gene sequence: CDR1 SGDLS, CDR2 YYNGEE. CDR3 length: 17 amino acids. The CDR3 region has the DNA TGTGCCAGCAGCGTAAGCGTACGGGACAGAGGCTACAATGAGCAGTACTTC. Encoded protein: CASSVSVRDRGYNEQYF.

This clonotype has just one count. The chain employs TRBV7-8 and TRBJ2-3; D ambiguous. Trimming removed 8 bases at V and 1 base at J, with 25 bases between. CDR3 length: 18 amino acids. Germline loops: CDR1 SGHVS, CDR2 FQNEAQ. CDR3 region: CASGDLLGWKVGTDTQYF. The CDR3 DNA follows: TGTGCCAGCGGCGATTTATTGGGGTGGAAGGTGGGCACAGATACGCAGTATTTT.

The V call is TRBV5-5, the J call TRBJ2-7; the match to TRBD1 covers 9 bases. V dropped 6 bases and J dropped 3; count of bases not matched to a gene: 7. The CDR3 length is 14 residues. Germline lookup yields CDR1 SGHKS and CDR2 YYEKEE (reference sequence). CDR3 sequence (DNA): TGTGCCAGCACCCTGAGGGACAGGGACTACGAGCAGTACTTC. Protein product: CASTLRDRDYEQYF.

The chain employs TRBV5-1 and TRBJ2-3; 8 bases are shared with TRBD2. The CDR3 extends over 16 amino acids. CDR1 and CDR2 (germline): SGHRS, YFSETQ. The J segment lost 6 bases and the V segment lost 3 bases, leaving 12 bases of the junction unmatched. CDR3 sequence: CASSWTAGGRSDTQYF. The CDR3 nucleotides read TGCGCCAGCAGCTGGACTGCGGGGGGCCGGAGTGATACGCAGTATTTT. Complete variable domain (other parts from reference TRBV5-1 and TRBJ2-3): KAGVTQTPRYLIKTRGQQVTLSCSPISGHRSVSWYQQTPGQGLQFLFEYFSETQRNKGNFPGRFSGRQFSNSRSEMNVSTLELGDSALYLCASSWTAGGRSDTQYFGPGTRLTVL.

The chain recombines TRBV3-1 with TRBJ1-1; D is ambiguous. The V gene lost 2 bases and the J gene lost 2 bases, with 15 bases spanning the gap. CDR1 LGHDT and CDR2 YNNKEL come from the germline V gene (reference sequence). The CDR3 is made up of 16 amino acids. The CDR3 DNA follows: TGTGCCAGCAGCCAACTATCGAGAGGGCGCAACACTGAAGCTTTCTTT. Protein: CASSQLSRGRNTEAFF.

This clonotype was observed a few times. The rearrangement uses TRBV6-2 or TRBV6-3 and TRBJ2-7; 12 bases map to TRBD2. V shed 4 bases and J 2 bases; nucleotides not matched to a gene: 6. In germline, CDR1 is MNHEY, CDR2 SVGEGT. This CDR3 has 16 residues. As DNA, the CDR3 is TGTGCCAGCAGTTCCGACGGACTAGCGGGGCCCTACGAGCAGTACTTC. This codes for CASSSDGLAGPYEQYF.

This chain connects TRBV20-1 to TRBJ2-7, with D possibly TRBD1 on 6 matching bases. V was clipped by 1 base and J by 4 bases, with 11 bases between them. The CDR3 length is 13 residues. The germline V gene has CDR1 DFQATT and CDR2 SNEGSKA (reference sequence). Written as DNA, the CDR3 is TGCAGTGCTAGAGTACCAGGGGTTTACGAGCAGTACTTC. Translating it yields CSARVPGVYEQYF.

The chain employs TRBV4-1 and TRBJ2-1; 9 positions agree with TRBD2. CDR1 and CDR2 (germline): MGHRA, YSYEKL. V shed 1 base and J 3 bases; nucleotides not matched to a gene: 7. CDR3 size: 17 residues. The CDR3 loop is CASSQAQFSGGYNEQFF. CDR3 bases: TGCGCCAGCAGCCAAGCACAATTTAGCGGGGGCTACAATGAGCAGTTCTTC.

V gene TRBV12-3 or TRBV12-4 combines with J gene TRBJ1-5, with 8 bases aligning to TRBD1. J lost 8 bases, V lost 5 bases, and 8 bases had no gene match. The CDR3 spans 14 residues. CDR3 amino acids: CASSLYRGSEPQHF. CDR3 sequence (DNA): TGTGCCAGCAGTCTCTACAGGGGGTCGGAGCCCCAGCATTTT.

CDR3 loop: CATSRVGVRSEKLFF. The CDR3, as DNA: TGTGCCACCAGCAGAGTGGGGGTCCGGAGTGAAAAACTGTTTTTT. The chain has TRBV15 and TRBJ1-4, with D possibly being TRBD1 (5 bases). The CDR3 has 15 amino acids. CDR1 is LNHNV, CDR2 YYDKDF, per germline (reference sequence). The V end was cut by 1 base, the J end by 7 bases, with 13 bases between.

The J gene is TRBJ1-1, the V gene TRBV29-1; possibly TRBD1 for D (5 bases). There are 12 residues in the CDR3. CDR1 is SQVTM, CDR2 ANQGSEA, per germline. V lost 4 bases, J lost 0 bases, and 6 bases lay in between. The CDR3 here is CSVAGLNTEAFF. Written as DNA, the CDR3 is TGCAGCGTTGCGGGGCTGAACACTGAAGCTTTCTTT.

The V and J genes are TRBV20-1 and TRBJ2-5, with TRBD2 identical over 8 bases. J was trimmed by 0 bases and V by 4 bases; bases with no gene match: 4. The length of the CDR3 is 14 residues. CDR1 and CDR2 from the germline V gene are DFQATT and SNEGSKA (reference sequence). The CDR3 coding sequence is TGCAGTGCTAAGGACGGGGGGGACCAAGAGACCCAGTACTTC. Translated, it gives CSAKDGGDQETQYF.

The V gene is TRBV6-6, the J gene TRBJ2-5; D is perhaps TRBD1 (6 bases). Germline CDR1 reads MNHNY; CDR2 reads SVGAGI (reference sequence). The CDR3 contains 13 residues. Trimming removed 10 bases from V and 5 bases from J, with 17 bases in between. The CDR3 DNA reads as TGTGCCACCGGCGGACAGAGATTTGAGACCCAGTACTTC. Translating it yields CATGGQRFETQYF.

This clonotype appeared a few times. The J gene is TRBJ1-6, the V gene TRBV5-1; a weak D match, TRBD1 (6 bases). Per the germline V gene, CDR1 is SGHRS and CDR2 is YFSETQ. CDR3 length: 17 residues. The V end lost 4 bases, the J end lost 4 bases, and 18 bases lay between the germline ends. In DNA, the CDR3 is TGCGCCAGCAGCGCAACAGGGAGAGGCGAGTATAATTCACCCCTCCACTTT. Its protein is CASSATGRGEYNSPLHF.

The chain couples TRBV9 to TRBJ2-3, with D possibly TRBD2 on 5 matching bases. V was trimmed by 0 bases and J by 4 bases, leaving 12 bases between them. The CDR3 length is 15 residues. Germline V gives CDR1 SGDLS, CDR2 YYNGEE. The DNA of the CDR3 is TGTGCCAGCAGCGTAGGGGAGTCGGCAGCAGATACGCAGTATTTT. It encodes CASSVGESAADTQYF.

As for this clonotype: Being one base from a much bigger clone, this may be a read error. This chain connects TRBV7-2 to TRBJ1-1; D gene unclear. Germline CDR1 is SGHTA and CDR2 is FQGNSA. The CDR3 consists of 14 residues. V lost 3 bases and J 0 bases, leaving 8 bases between the germline ends. Here the CDR3 DNA reads TGTGCCAGCAGCTTGGCAGCCATGAACACTGAAGCTTTCTTT. Its protein is CASSLAAMNTEAFF.

This chain uses TRBV7-8 with TRBJ2-7; a possible D gene is TRBD2 (5 bases). The CDR3 covers 13 residues. The germline V gene encodes CDR1 SGHVS and CDR2 FQNEAQ. V lost 2 bases and J lost 6, with 11 bases in between. CDR3 amino acids: CASSLSGELEQYF. The CDR3 bases are TGTGCCAGCAGCTTATCCGGGGAGCTCGAGCAGTACTTC.